This T cell receptor (beta chain) was profiled in a study of technical replicates of blood from a few donors. Data came from immunoSEQ multiplex PCR; TCRdb stores just in-frame clones and leaves some out. The sample lists 65,000 to 90,000 clones, just over 90% occurring once. The specimen sequenced was T cells isolated from PBMCs. The TCR sequence derives from a human donor in good health.

CDR3 nucleotide sequence: TGTGCCTGGAAGGGAAGGGGACAAAAAAACTATGGCTACACCTTC. This sequence encodes CAWKGRGQKNYGYTF. The chain combines TRBV30 with TRBJ1-2; D possibly corresponds to TRBD1 (6 bases). The germline V gene has CDR1 GTSNPN and CDR2 SVGIG (reference sequence). The CDR3 has 15 amino acids. V was shortened by 4 bases and J by 2 bases, with 17 bases between the two germline ends.